This entry lists 6 T cell receptor beta chains sequenced from one sample in a study of vaccination effects on CD4 cells after COVID-19. Antigen-specific CD4+ T cell clonotypes were called by their expansion after viral peptide-pool culture in ViraFEST. Once cultured for 10 days, the cells underwent separation to obtain CD4+ T cells. People in the vaccine group had not been infected with SARS-CoV-2 before, and their nucleocapsid antibodies were negative. Their antigens remain unidentified. Sequenced by immunoSEQ multiplex PCR; TCRdb stores in-frame clones only, minus some. The profile shows 25,000 to 35,000 clones, 75% to 85% of them singletons. Sequenced material: CD4+ T cells from PBMCs cultured with SARS-CoV-2 spike peptides, taken before COVID-19 vaccination. The receptors come from a human donor who received a COVID-19 vaccine.

The chain recombines TRBV6-6 with TRBJ1-6, with a possible D match to TRBD1 (6 bases). Trimming cost V 5 bases and J 10 bases, with 24 bases left between them. CDR1 is MNHNY and CDR2 is SVGAGI in the germline V gene (reference sequence). The CDR3 contains 17 residues. The DNA for the CDR3 is TGTGCCAGCAGTCCCAGCCCTTCCGGGACAAGCCGGTCACCCCTCCACTTT. Residues: CASSPSPSGTSRSPLHF.

The CDR3 loop is CASTGTGNIQYF. The CDR3 DNA follows: TGTGCCAGCACAGGGACTGGGAACATTCAGTACTTC. The chain links TRBV6-5 to TRBJ2-4; D perhaps matches TRBD2 (6 bases). The germline V and J ends were trimmed by 7 bases and 7 bases, with 11 bases remaining between them. The CDR3 has 12 amino acids. Germline V gene sequence: CDR1 MNHEY, CDR2 SVGAGI.

The V and J genes are TRBV9 and TRBJ2-5, with D tentatively TRBD2 (5 bases). The CDR3 loop spans 15 amino acids. Germline V lookup: CDR1 SGDLS, CDR2 YYNGEE. Trimming stripped 0 bases from V and 1 base from J, with 10 bases between. The DNA for the CDR3 is TGTGCCAGCAGCGTAGCTACCCGGGGCCAAGAGACCCAGTACTTC. Amino acid sequence: CASSVATRGQETQYF.

As for this clone: One junction end disagrees with the germline gene, perhaps due to a read error. The chain joins TRBV30 to TRBJ1-2; D is uncertain. The CDR3 totals 12 residues. Germline CDR1 reads GTSNPN; CDR2 reads SVGIG (reference sequence). CDR3 amino acids: CLGRNGYYGYTF. For the CDR3, the DNA is TGCCTGGGCCGGAACGGCTACTATGGCTACACCTTC.

The genes are TRBV10-3 and TRBJ1-1, with 7 bases fitting TRBD1. V was pared by 6 bases and J by 0 bases, with 7 bases of the junction left unmatched. The CDR3 is made up of 15 amino acids. Germline CDR1 reads ENHRY; CDR2 reads SYGVKD. The CDR3 sequence: CAIRGRDSLNTEAFF. For the CDR3, the DNA is TGTGCCATCAGGGGACGGGACAGCCTGAACACTGAAGCTTTCTTT.

The chain couples TRBV28 to TRBJ2-2, with 7 bases aligning to TRBD2. The germline V gene encodes CDR1 MDHEN and CDR2 SYDVKM. With V trimmed by 0 bases and J by 6 bases, 7 bases remained unmatched. The CDR3 is 16 amino acids. CDR3: CASSLWVGGSAGELFF. In DNA, the CDR3 is TGTGCCAGCAGTTTATGGGTAGGCGGGAGCGCCGGGGAGCTGTTTTTT.